This TCR beta chain appears in the sequencing data of a study of shared clonotypes between healthy human individuals. The split of CD4+ cells yielded CD45RA+ naive and CD45RA-negative memory subsets. At deep level, the assay was performed. Each PCR replicate from the sorted subsets contained 150 to 200 ng DNA, which is some 32,000 T cell genomes. Clones were sequenced by immunoSEQ multiplex PCR, and TCRdb holds only the in-frame ones, with some missing. Of about 1 million clones in the sample, 65% to 80% were seen once. The CDR3 sequence is 11 residues long. V shed 5 bases and J 13 bases; nucleotides not matched to a gene: 6. Germline V gives CDR1 SGHDT, CDR2 YYEEEE.

This receptor was taken from a man younger than 35 in good health. The chain combines TRBV5-6 with TRBJ2-1; TRBD1 matches at 7 bases. Sequencing was done on a sample of memory CD4+ T cells sorted from blood. The subset is: CD45RA-negative fraction. The CDR3 spells CASSQDRFQFF. In DNA form, the CDR3 reads TGTGCCAGCAGTCAGGACAGGTTTCAGTTCTTC.